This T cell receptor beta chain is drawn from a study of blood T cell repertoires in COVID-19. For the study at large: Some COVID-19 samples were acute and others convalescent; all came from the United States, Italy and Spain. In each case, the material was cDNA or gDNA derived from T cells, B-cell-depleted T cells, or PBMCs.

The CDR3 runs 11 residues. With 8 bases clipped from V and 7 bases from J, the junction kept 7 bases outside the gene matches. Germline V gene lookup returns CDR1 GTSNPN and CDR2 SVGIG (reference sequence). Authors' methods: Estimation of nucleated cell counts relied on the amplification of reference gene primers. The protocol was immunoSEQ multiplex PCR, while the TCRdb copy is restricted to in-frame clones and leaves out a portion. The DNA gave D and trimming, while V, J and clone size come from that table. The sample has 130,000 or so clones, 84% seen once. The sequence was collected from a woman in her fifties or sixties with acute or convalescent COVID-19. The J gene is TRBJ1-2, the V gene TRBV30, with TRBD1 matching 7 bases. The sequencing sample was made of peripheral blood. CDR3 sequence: CAAGQMGGYTF. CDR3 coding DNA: TGTGCCGCGGGACAGATGGGTGGCTACACCTTC.